In this sample, the clone carrying this T cell receptor beta chain turned up many times. Its target is not known. J gave up 4 bases and V 2 bases, and 8 bases lay outside the gene matches. Germline CDR1 and CDR2: KGHSH and LQKENI. CDR3 length: 17 amino acids. The data stem from a study of response to subunit inactivated influenza vaccine. Study results and caveats: After each seasonal influenza vaccination, few new T cells are recruited, the authors suggested.

From the RT-PCR reads, TCRdb called clonotypes with MiXCR, one entry per CDR3 protein. The data show about 180,000 distinct CDR3 sequences, with 7.5% to 10% seen just once and 11% held by the top ten. The origin of this receptor is a man aged 50 to 60 who received an inactivated influenza vaccine. The sample was non-naive T cells sorted from PBMCs, taken on the day of vaccination. J is TRBJ2-2 and V is TRBV18; 9 nucleotides line up with TRBD2. The CDR3 sequence: CASSPTIAGVRTGELFF. CDR3 in DNA: TGTGCCAGCTCACCAACGATAGCGGGAGTTCGCACCGGGGAGCTGTTTTTT.